This record looks at one T cell receptor (beta chain) sequence and its context. What it recognizes is unknown. The assay was immunoSEQ multiplex PCR, and TCRdb's table has in-frame clones only and misses some. The sample lists 28,000 or so clones, around 93% occurring once. The CDR3 is 14 amino acids. Trimming took 6 bases from V and 6 from J, leaving 18 bases between them. Per germline, CDR1 SEHNR and CDR2 FQNEAQ (reference sequence). This sample was included in a study of T cells in localized non-small cell lung cancer. Overall study findings and caveats: Sequencing, confined to only one tumor region, leaves heterogeneity possible. The study detected a median about 57 of the top 100 tumor clones in adjacent lung. Highest T cell clonality was seen in uninvolved adjacent lung, surpassing that measured in tumor.

The sequence was collected from an older female donor with stage II squamous cell lung carcinoma. The sequenced sample was peripheral blood, obtained before any cancer treatment. The rearrangement uses TRBV7-9 and TRBJ2-7; D not certain. The DNA for the CDR3 is TGTGCCAGCAGTTCCCGGGTCCCAGGTACCGAGCAGTACTTC. Amino acids: CASSSRVPGTEQYF.